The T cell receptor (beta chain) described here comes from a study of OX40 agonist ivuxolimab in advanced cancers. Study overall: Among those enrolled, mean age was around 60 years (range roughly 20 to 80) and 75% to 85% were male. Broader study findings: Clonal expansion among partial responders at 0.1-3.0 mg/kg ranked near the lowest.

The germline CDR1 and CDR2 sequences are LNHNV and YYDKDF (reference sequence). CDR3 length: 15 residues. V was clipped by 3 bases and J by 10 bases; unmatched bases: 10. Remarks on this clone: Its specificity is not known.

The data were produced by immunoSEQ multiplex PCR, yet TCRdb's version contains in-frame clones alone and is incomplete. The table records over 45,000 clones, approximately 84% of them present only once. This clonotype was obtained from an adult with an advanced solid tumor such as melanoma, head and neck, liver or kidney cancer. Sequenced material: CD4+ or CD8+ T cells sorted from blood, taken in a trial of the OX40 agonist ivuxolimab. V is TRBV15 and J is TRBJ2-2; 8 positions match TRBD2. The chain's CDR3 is CATSSRSTSGKELFF. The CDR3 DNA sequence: TGTGCCACCAGCAGTCGATCTACTAGCGGCAAGGAGCTGTTTTTT.